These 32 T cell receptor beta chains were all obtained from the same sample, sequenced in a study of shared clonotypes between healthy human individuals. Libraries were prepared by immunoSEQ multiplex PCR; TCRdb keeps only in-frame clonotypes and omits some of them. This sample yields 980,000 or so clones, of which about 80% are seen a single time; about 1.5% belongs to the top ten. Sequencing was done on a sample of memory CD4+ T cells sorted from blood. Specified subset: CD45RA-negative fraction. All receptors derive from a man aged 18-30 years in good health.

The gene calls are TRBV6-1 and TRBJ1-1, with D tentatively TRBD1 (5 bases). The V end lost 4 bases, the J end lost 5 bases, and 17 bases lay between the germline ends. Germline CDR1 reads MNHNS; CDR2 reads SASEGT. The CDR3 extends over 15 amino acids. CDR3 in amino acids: CASSGVGGIRTEAFF. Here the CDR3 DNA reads TGTGCCAGCAGTGGAGTGGGGGGAATAAGGACTGAAGCTTTCTTT.

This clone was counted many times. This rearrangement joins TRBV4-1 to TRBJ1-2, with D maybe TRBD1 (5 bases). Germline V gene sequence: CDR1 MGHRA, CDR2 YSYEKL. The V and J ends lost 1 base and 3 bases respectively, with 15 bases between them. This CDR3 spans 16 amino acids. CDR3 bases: TGCGCCAGCAGCCAAGGGCACGGGACTTTCCACTATGGCTACACCTTC. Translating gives CASSQGHGTFHYGYTF.

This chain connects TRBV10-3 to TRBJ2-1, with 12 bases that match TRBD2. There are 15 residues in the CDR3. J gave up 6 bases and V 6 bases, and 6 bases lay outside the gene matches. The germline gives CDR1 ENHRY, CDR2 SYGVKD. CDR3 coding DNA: TGTGCCATCAGCCCTGGACTAGCGGGATCCAATGAGCAGTTCTTC. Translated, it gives CAISPGLAGSNEQFF.

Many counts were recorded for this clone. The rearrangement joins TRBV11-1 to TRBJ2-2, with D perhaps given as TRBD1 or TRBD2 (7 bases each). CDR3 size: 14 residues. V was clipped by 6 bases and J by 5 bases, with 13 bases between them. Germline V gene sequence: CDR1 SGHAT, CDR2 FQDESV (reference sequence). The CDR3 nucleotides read TGTGCCAGCAGAAGACAGGGAGGGACCGGGGAGCTGTTTTTT. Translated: CASRRQGGTGELFF.

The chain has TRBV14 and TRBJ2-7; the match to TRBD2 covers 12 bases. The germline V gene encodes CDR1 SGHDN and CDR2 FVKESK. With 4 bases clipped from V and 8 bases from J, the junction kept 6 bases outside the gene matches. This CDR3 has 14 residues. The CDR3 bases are TGTGCCAGCAGCCCTAGCGGGAGGGCCCATCAGCAGTACTTC. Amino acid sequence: CASSPSGRAHQQYF.

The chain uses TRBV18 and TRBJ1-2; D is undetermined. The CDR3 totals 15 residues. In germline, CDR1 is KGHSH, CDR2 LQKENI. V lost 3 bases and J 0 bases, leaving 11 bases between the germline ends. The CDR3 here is CASSPDQAANYGYTF. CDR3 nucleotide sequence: TGTGCCAGCTCACCTGATCAGGCCGCTAACTATGGCTACACCTTC.

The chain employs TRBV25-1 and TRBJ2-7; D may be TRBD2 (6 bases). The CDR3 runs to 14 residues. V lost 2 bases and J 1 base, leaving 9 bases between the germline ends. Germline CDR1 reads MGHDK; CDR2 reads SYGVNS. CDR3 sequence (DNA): TGTGCCAGCAGTGAAGGACGGGGGTCCTACGAGCAGTACTTC. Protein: CASSEGRGSYEQYF.

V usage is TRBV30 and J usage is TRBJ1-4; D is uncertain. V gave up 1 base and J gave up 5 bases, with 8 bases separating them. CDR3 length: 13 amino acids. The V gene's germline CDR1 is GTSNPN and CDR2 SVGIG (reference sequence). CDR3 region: CAWSGEENEKLFF. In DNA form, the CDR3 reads TGTGCCTGGAGTGGGGAAGAAAATGAAAAACTGTTTTTT.

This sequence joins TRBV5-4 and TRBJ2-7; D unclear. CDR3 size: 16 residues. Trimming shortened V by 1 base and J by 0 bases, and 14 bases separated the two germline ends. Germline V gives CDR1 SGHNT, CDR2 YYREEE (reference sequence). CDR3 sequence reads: CASSLSRRLGSYEQYF. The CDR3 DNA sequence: TGTGCCAGCAGCTTGTCTCGCCGCCTCGGCTCCTACGAGCAGTACTTC.

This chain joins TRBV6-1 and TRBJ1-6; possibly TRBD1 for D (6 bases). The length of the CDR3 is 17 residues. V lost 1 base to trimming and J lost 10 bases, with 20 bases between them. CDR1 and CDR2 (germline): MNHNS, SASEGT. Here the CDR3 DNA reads TGTGCCAGCAGTGAAGGTCCCCGACAGGTTTCGTGGTCACCCCTCCACTTT. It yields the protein CASSEGPRQVSWSPLHF.

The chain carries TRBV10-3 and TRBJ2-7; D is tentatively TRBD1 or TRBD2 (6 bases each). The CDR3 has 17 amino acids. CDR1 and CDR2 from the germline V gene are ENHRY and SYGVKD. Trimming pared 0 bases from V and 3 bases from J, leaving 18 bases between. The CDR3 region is CAISESLGAGKIYEQYF. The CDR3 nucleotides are TGTGCCATCAGTGAGTCGCTGGGGGCGGGAAAAATCTACGAGCAGTACTTC.

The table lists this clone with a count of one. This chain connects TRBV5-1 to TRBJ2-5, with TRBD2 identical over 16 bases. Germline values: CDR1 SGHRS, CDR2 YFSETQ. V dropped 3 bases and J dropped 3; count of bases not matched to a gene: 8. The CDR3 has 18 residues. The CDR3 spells CASSSPPGLAGGKETQYF. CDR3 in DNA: TGCGCCAGCAGCTCCCCACCGGGACTAGCGGGAGGGAAAGAGACCCAGTACTTC.

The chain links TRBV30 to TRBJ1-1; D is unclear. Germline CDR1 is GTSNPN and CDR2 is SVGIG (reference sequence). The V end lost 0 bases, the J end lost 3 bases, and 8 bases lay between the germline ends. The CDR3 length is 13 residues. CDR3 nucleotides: TGTGCCTGGAGTGTGGCCAGCTACACTGAAGCTTTCTTT. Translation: CAWSVASYTEAFF. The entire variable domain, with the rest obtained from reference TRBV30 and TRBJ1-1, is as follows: SQTIHQWPATLVQPVGSPLSLECTVEGTSNPNLYWYRQAAGRGLQLLFYSVGIGQISSEVPQNLSASRPQDRQFILSSKKLLLSDSGFYLCAWSVASYTEAFFGQGTRLTVV.

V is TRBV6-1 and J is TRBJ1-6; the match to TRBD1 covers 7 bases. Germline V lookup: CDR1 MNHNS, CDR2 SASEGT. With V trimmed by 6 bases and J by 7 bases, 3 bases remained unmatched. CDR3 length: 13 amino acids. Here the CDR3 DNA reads TGTGCCAGCAGGGTACAGGGGAATTCACCCCTCCACTTT. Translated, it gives CASRVQGNSPLHF.

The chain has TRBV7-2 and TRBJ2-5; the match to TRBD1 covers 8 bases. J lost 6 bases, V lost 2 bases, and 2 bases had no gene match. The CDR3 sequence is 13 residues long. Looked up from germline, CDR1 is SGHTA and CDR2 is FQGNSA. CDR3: CASSLRTGKTQYF. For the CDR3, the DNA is TGTGCCAGCAGCTTACGGACAGGGAAGACCCAGTACTTC.

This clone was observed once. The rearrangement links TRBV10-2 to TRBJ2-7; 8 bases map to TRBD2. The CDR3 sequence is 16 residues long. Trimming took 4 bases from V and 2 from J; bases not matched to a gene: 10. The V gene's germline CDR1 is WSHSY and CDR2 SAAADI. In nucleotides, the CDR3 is TGCGCCAGCAGTGTGGGTCTCGGGAGGGGAACCTACGAGCAGTACTTC. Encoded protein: CASSVGLGRGTYEQYF.

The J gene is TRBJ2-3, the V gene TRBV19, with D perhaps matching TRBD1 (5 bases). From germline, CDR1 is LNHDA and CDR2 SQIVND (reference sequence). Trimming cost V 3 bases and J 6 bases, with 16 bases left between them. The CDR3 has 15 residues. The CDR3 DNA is TGTGCCAGTAGTATTACAGGCCTCCCTCTGGATACGCAGTATTTT. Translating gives CASSITGLPLDTQYF.

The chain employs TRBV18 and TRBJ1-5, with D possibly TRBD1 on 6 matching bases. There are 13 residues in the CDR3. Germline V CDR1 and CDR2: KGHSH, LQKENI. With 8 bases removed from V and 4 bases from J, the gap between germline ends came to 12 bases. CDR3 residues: CASTIDRNQPQHF. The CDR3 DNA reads TGTGCCAGCACGATCGACAGGAATCAGCCCCAGCATTTT.

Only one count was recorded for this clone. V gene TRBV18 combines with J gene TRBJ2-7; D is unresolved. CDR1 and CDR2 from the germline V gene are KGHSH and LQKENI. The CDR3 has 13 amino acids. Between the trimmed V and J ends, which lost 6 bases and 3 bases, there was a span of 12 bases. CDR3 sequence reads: CASSPVNYYEQYF. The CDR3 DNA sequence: TGTGCCAGCTCCCCGGTCAACTACTACGAGCAGTACTTC. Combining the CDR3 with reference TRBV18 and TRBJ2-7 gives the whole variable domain NAGVMQNPRHLVRRRGQEARLRCSPMKGHSHVYWYRQLPEEGLKFMVYLQKENIIDESGMPKERFSAEFPKEGPSILRIQQVVRGDSAAYFCASSPVNYYEQYFGPGTRLTVT.

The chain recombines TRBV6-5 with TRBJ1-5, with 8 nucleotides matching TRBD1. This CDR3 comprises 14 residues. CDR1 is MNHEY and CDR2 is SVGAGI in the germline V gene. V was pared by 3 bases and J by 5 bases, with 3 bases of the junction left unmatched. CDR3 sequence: CASSYKQGDQPQHF. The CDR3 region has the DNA TGTGCCAGCAGTTATAAACAGGGGGATCAGCCCCAGCATTTT.

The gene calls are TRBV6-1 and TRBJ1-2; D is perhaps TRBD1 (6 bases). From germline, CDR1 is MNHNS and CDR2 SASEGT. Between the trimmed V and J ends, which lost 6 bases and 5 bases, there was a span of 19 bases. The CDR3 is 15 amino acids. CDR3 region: CASSSPRTAVYGYTF. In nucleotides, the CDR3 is TGTGCCAGCAGCTCCCCTCGGACAGCTGTGTATGGCTACACCTTC.

CDR3 protein: CAWSAGERTQPQHF. For the CDR3, the DNA is TGTGCCTGGAGTGCAGGGGAGAGGACTCAGCCCCAGCATTTT. The genes are TRBV30 and TRBJ1-5; TRBD1 is a possible D gene (6 bases). The V gene lost 1 base and the J gene lost 6 bases, with 13 bases spanning the gap. Germline-derived CDR1 and CDR2 are GTSNPN and SVGIG (reference sequence). The CDR3 is 14 amino acids.

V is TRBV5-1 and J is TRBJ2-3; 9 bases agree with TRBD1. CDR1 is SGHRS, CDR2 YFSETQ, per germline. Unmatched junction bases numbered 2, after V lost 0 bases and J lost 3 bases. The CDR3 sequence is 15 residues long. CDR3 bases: TGCGCCAGCAGCTTGGAGGACAGGGGTACAGATACGCAGTATTTT. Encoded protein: CASSLEDRGTDTQYF.

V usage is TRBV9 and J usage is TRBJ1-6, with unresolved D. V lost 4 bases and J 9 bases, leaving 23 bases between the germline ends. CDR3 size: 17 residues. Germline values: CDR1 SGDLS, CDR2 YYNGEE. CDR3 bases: TGTGCCAGCAGCCCCGATGTTCAAGGCCACCGAAGTTCACCCCTCCACTTT. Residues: CASSPDVQGHRSSPLHF.

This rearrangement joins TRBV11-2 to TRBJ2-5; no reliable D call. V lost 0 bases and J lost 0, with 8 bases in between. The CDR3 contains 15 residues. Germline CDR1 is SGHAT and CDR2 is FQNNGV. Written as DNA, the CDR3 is TGTGCCAGCAGCTTAGATCCCGGGTACCAAGAGACCCAGTACTTC. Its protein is CASSLDPGYQETQYF.

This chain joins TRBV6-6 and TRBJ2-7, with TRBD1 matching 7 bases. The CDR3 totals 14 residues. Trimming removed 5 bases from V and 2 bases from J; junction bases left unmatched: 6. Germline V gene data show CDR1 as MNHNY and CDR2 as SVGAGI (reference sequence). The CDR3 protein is CASSVQGLTYEQYF. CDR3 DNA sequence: TGTGCCAGCAGTGTACAGGGGTTGACCTACGAGCAGTACTTC.

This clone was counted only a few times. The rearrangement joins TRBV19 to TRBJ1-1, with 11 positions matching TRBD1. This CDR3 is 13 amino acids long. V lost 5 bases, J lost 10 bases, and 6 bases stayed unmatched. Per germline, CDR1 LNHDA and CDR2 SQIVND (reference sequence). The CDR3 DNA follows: TGTGCCAGTAGTCCGTCAGGACAGGGGGCAGCTTTCTTT. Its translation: CASSPSGQGAAFF.

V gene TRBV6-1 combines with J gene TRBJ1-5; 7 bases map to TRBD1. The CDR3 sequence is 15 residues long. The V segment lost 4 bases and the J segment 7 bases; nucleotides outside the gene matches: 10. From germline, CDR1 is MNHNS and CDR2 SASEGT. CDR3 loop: CASSALPGGWQPQHF. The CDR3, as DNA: TGTGCCAGCAGTGCTTTACCAGGGGGTTGGCAGCCCCAGCATTTT.

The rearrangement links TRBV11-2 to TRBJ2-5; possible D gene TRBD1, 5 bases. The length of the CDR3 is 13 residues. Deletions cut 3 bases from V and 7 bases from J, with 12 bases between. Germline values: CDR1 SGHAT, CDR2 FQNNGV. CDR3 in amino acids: CASSFEGVGTQYF. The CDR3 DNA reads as TGTGCCAGCAGCTTTGAAGGGGTCGGGACCCAGTACTTC.

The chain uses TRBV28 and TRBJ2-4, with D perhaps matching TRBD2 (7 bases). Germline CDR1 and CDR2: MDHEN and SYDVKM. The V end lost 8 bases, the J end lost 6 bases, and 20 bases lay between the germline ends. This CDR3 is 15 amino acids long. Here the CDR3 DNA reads TGTGCCAGCGGGGGCCCCGGGGGGAAAATAAACATTCAGTACTTC. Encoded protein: CASGGPGGKINIQYF.

The CDR3 protein is CASSPRPQALAEAFF. CDR3 coding DNA: TGTGCCAGCTCACCACGCCCACAGGCCCTCGCTGAAGCTTTCTTT. The chain employs TRBV18 and TRBJ1-1; D might be TRBD1 (5 bases). Germline V gives CDR1 KGHSH, CDR2 LQKENI. This CDR3 spans 15 amino acids. Trimming removed 1 base from V and 6 bases from J, with 15 bases in between.

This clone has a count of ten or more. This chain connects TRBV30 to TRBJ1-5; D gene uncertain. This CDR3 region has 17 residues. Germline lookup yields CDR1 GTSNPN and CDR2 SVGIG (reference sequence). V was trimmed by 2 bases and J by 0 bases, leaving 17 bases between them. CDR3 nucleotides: TGTGCCTGGAGTATAGGCTTAGGCGACTATAGCAATCAGCCCCAGCATTTT. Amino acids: CAWSIGLGDYSNQPQHF.